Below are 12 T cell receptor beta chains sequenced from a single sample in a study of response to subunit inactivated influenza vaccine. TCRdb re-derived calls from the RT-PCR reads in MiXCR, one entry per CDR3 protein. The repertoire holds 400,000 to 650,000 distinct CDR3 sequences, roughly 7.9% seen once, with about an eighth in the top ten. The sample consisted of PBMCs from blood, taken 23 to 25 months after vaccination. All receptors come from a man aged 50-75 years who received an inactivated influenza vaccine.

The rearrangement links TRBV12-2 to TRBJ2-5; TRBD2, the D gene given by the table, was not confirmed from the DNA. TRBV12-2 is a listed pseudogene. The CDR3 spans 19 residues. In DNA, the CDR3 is TGTGCAAGTCGCTTAATTAGGCGGGGCGGGACTCTACCGATGGAGACCCAGTACTTC. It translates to CASRLIRRGGTLPMETQYF.

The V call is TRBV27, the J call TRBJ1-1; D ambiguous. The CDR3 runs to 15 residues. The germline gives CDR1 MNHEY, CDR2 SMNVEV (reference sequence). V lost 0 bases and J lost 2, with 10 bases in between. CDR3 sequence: CASSLSGGFNTEAFF. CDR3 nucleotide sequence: TGTGCCAGCAGTTTATCGGGAGGTTTTAACACTGAAGCTTTCTTT.

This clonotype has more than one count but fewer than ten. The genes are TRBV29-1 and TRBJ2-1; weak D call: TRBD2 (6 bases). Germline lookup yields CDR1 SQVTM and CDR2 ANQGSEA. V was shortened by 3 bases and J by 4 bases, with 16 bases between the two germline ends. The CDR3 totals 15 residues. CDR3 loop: CSVDLSGGNYNEQFF. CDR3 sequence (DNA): TGCAGCGTTGATCTTAGCGGAGGCAATTACAATGAGCAGTTCTTC.

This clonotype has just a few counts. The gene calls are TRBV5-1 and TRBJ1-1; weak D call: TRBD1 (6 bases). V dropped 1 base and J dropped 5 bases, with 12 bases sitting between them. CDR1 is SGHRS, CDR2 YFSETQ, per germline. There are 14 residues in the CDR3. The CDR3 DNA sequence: TGCGCCAGCAGCTTGCGGGGGGGGACAACTGAAGCTTTCTTT. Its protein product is CASSLRGGTTEAFF.

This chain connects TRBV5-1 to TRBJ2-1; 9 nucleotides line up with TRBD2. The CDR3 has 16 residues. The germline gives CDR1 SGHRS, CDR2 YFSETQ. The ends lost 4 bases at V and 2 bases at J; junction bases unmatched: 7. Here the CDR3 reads CASSGGAGGTYNEQFF. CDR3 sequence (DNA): TGCGCCAGCAGCGGGGGAGCGGGGGGCACCTACAATGAGCAGTTCTTC.

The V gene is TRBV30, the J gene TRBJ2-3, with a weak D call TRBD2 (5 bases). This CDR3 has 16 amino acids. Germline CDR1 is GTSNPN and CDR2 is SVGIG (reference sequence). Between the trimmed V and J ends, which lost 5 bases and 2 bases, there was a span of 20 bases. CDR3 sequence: CAWDAGNLHLTDTQYF. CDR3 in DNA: TGTGCCTGGGATGCCGGGAACCTACACCTCACAGATACGCAGTATTTT. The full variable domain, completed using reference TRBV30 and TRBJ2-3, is SQTIHQWPATLVQPVGSPLSLECTVEGTSNPNLYWYRQAAGRGLQLLFYSVGIGQISSEVPQNLSASRPQDRQFILSSKKLLLSDSGFYLCAWDAGNLHLTDTQYFGPGTRLTVL.

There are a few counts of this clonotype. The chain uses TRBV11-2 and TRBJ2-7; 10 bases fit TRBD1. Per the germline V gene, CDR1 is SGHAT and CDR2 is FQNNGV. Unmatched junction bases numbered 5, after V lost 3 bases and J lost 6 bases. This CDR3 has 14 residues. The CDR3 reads CASSFPGQGFEQYF. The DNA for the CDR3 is TGTGCCAGCAGCTTCCCGGGACAGGGGTTCGAGCAGTACTTC.

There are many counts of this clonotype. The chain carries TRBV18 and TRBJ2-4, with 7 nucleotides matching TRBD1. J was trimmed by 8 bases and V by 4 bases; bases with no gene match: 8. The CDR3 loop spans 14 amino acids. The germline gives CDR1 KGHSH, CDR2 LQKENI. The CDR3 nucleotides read TGTGCCAGCTCACAAAAGGGGGCGCGAGACATTCAGTACTTC. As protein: CASSQKGARDIQYF.

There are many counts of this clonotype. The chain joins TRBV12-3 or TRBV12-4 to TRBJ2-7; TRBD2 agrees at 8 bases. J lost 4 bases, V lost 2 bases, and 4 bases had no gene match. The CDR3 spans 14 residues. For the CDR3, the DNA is TGTGCCAGCAGTTTATCCGGGACTAGTTACGAGCAGTACTTC. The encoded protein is CASSLSGTSYEQYF.

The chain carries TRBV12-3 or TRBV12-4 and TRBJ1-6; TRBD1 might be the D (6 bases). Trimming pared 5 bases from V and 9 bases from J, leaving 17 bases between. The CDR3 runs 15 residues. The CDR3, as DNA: TGTGCCAGCAGTGGGGGACAATCAGACGGTTCACCCCTCCACTTT. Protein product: CASSGGQSDGSPLHF.

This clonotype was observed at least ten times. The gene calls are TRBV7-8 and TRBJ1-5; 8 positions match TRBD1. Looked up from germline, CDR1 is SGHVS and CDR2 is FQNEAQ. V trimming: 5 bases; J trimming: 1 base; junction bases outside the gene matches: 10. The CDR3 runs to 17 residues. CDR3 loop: CASSPDRGIGSNQPQHF. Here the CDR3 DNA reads TGTGCCAGCAGCCCCGACAGGGGCATCGGGAGCAATCAGCCCCAGCATTTT.

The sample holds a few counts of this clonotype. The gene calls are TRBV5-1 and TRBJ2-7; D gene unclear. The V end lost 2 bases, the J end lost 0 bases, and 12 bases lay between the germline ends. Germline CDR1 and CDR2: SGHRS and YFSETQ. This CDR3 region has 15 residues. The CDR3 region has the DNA TGCGCCAGCAGCTTCAGGAGCTCCCTCTCCTACGAGCAGTACTTC. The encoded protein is CASSFRSSLSYEQYF.